What follows describes a single TCR beta chain. Its antigen remains unknown. It was the approximately 120-subject validation cohort, separate from the approximately 700-subject first cohort, to which the donors belonged. This sample was included in a study of cytomegalovirus exposure and HLA in healthy donors. General study findings and limits: First-cohort TCR clusters tended to co-occur in the roughly 120 validation repertoires, a later analysis found. Reports indicated that the classifier achieved high specificity and sensitivity in diagnosing cytomegalovirus status.

V was clipped by 0 bases and J by 5 bases, with 10 bases between them. This CDR3 is 14 amino acids long. Per the germline V gene, CDR1 is MGHRA and CDR2 is YSYEKL. Only in-frame clones appear in the TCRdb table, and some are missing; sequencing was by immunoSEQ multiplex PCR. The top ten hold 16% of the sample, which has about 180,000 clones, 85% seen once. The chain recombines TRBV4-1 with TRBJ1-1; possible D gene TRBD1, 5 bases. The sequenced sample was PBMCs. The receptor's source is a man younger than 30 in good health and CMV-seropositive. The CDR3 loop is CASSQDWGGTEAFF. The CDR3 DNA follows: TGCGCCAGCAGCCAAGATTGGGGGGGGACTGAAGCTTTCTTT.